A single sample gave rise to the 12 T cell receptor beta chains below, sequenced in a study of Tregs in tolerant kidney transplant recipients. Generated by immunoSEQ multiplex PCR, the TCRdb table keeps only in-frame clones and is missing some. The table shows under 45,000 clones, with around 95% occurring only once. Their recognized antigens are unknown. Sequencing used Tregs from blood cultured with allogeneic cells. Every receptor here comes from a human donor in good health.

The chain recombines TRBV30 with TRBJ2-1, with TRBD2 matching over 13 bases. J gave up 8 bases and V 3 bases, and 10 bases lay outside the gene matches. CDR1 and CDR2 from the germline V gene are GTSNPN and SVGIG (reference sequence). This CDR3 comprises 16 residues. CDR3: CAWSPWTSGRGDEQFF. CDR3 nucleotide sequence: TGTGCCTGGAGCCCCTGGACTAGCGGGAGAGGCGATGAGCAGTTCTTC.

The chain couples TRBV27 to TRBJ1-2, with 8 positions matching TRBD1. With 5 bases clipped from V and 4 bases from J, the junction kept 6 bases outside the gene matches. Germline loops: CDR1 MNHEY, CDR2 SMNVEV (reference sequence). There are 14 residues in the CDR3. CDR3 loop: CASSGWQGAYGYTF. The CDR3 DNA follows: TGTGCCAGCAGTGGGTGGCAGGGGGCCTATGGCTACACCTTC.

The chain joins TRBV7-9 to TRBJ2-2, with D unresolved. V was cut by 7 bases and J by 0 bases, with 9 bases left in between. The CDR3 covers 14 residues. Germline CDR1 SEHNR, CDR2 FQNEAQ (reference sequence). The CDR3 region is CASNYLSNTGELFF. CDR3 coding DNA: TGTGCCAGCAACTACCTATCGAACACCGGGGAGCTGTTTTTT.

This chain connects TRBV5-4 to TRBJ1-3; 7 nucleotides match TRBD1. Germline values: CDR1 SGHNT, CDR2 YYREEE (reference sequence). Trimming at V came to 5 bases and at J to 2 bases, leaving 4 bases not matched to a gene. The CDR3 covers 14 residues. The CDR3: CASSSDRAGNTIYF. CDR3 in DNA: TGTGCCAGCAGTTCCGACAGGGCTGGAAACACCATATATTTT.

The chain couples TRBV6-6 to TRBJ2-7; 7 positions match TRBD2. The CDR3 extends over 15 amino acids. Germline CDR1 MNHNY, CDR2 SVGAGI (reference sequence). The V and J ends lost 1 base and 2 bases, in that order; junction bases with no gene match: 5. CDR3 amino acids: CASSYWGGETYEQYF. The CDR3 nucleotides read TGTGCCAGCAGTTACTGGGGGGGGGAAACCTACGAGCAGTACTTC.

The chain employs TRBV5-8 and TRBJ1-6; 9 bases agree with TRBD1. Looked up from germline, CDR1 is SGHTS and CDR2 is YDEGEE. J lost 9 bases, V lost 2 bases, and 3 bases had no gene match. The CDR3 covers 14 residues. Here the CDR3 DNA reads TGTGCCAGCAGCTTCGACAGGGGGGCTTCACCCCTCCACTTT. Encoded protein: CASSFDRGASPLHF.

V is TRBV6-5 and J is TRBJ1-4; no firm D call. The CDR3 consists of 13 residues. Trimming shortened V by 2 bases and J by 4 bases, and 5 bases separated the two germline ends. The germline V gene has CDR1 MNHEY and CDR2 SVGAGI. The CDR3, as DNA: TGTGCCAGCAGTTACGACATTAATGAAAAACTGTTTTTT. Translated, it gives CASSYDINEKLFF.

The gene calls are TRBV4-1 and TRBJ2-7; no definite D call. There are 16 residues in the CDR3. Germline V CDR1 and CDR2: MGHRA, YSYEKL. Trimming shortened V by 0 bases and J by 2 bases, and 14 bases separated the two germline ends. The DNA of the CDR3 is TGCGCCAGCAGCCAAGATTTCCGCCCTGGTACCTACGAGCAGTACTTC. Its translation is CASSQDFRPGTYEQYF.

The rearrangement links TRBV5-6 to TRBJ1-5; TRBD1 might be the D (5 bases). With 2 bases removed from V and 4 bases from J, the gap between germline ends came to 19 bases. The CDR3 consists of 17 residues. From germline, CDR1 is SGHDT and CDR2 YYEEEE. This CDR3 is CASSFWVGRHQNQPQHF. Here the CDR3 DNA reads TGTGCCAGCAGCTTCTGGGTGGGACGTCATCAAAATCAGCCCCAGCATTTT.

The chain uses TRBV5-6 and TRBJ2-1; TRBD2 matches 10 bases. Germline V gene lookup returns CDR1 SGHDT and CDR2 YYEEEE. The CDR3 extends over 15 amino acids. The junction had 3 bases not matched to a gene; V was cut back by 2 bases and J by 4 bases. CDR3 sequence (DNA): TGTGCCAGCAGCTTAGCGGGGGGGCAGTACAATGAGCAGTTCTTC. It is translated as CASSLAGGQYNEQFF.

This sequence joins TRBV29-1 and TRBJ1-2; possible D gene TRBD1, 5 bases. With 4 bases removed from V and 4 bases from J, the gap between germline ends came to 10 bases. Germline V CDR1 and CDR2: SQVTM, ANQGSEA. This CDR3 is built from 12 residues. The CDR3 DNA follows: TGCAGCGTTGTCCAGGGTCCCTATGGCTACACCTTC. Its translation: CSVVQGPYGYTF.

The DNA of the CDR3 is TGTGCCAGCAGTTACTCGACAGCAGGGAATGAGCAGTTCTTC. Amino acid sequence: CASSYSTAGNEQFF. The chain combines TRBV6-6 with TRBJ2-1, with D tentatively TRBD1 (5 bases). This CDR3 comprises 14 residues. The V gene's germline CDR1 is MNHNY and CDR2 SVGAGI (reference sequence). Trimming cost V 0 bases and J 7 bases, with 10 bases left between them.